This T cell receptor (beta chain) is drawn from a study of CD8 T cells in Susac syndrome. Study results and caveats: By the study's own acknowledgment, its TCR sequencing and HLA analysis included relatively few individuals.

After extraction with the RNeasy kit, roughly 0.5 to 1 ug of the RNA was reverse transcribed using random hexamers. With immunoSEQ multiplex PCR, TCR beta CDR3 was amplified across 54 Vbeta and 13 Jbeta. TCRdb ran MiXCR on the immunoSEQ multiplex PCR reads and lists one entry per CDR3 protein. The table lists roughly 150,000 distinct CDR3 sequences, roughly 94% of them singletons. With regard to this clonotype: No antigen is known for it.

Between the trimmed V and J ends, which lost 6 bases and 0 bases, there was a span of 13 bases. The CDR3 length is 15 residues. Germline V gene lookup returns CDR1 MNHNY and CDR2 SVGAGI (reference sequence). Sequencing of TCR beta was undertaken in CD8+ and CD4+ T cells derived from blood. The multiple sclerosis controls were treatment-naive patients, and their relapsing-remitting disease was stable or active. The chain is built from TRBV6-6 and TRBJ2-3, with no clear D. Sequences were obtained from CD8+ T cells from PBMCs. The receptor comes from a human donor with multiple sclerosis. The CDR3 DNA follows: TGTGCCAGCAGCTACCAGGCTAAGAGCACAGATACGCAGTATTTT. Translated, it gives CASSYQAKSTDTQYF.